Each of the 6 T cell receptor beta chains below was sequenced from the same sample in a study of T-cell reconstitution after alpha-beta-depleted transplantation in children. Unique molecular identifiers tagged the TCRbeta library. Each CDR3 protein gets one entry after TCRdb re-called the PCR reads with MiXCR. The sample has around 71,000 distinct CDR3 sequences; 5.5% to 7.5% are singletons. The sample was PBMCs from the stem cell graft donor, taken from the stem cell graft. The receptors shown here come from a human donor who donated a stem cell graft to a child with acute lymphoblastic leukemia.

This clonotype was counted many times. The chain carries TRBV12-3 or TRBV12-4 and TRBJ2-7; D unresolved. CDR3 length: 10 residues. Between the trimmed V and J ends, which lost 9 bases and 6 bases, there was a span of 9 bases. CDR3 amino acids: CASNPREQYF. The CDR3 coding sequence is TGTGCCAGTAATCCGCGCGAGCAGTACTTC.

This clonotype appeared many times. The chain joins TRBV28 to TRBJ1-5, with 8 bases identical to TRBD1. The ends lost 6 bases at V and 4 bases at J; junction bases unmatched: 17. Germline values: CDR1 MDHEN, CDR2 SYDVKM. The CDR3 has 18 amino acids. CDR3 in amino acids: CASRAKPLGQGANQPQHF. CDR3 nucleotides: TGTGCCAGCAGAGCGAAACCCCTCGGACAGGGAGCTAATCAGCCCCAGCATTTT.

The table lists this clonotype with many counts. CDR3 nucleotide sequence: TGTGCCAGCAGCTTAGCTTCAACTAATGAAAAACTGTTTTTT. Encoded protein: CASSLASTNEKLFF. The chain carries TRBV7-9 and TRBJ1-4; D is unclear. CDR3 length: 14 amino acids. Trimming stripped 0 bases from V and 0 bases from J, with 2 bases between. Germline CDR1 SEHNR, CDR2 FQNEAQ (reference sequence). The complete variable domain, with remaining parts taken from reference TRBV7-9 and TRBJ1-4, reads DTGVSQNPRHKITKRGQNVTFRCDPISEHNRLYWYRQTLGQGPEFLTYFQNEAQLEKSRLLSDRFSAERPKGSFSTLEIQRTEQGDSAMYLCASSLASTNEKLFFGSGTQLSVL.

The V gene is TRBV30, the J gene TRBJ2-1; 9 bases align to TRBD2. V gave up 2 bases and J gave up 9 bases; unmatched junction bases: 14. CDR1 is GTSNPN and CDR2 is SVGIG in the germline V gene (reference sequence). The CDR3 is 16 residues long. The CDR3 spells CAWSTQRGDHVGEQFF. As DNA, the CDR3 is TGTGCCTGGAGTACCCAGCGGGGGGACCATGTCGGTGAGCAGTTCTTC. Variable domain in full (rest from reference TRBV30 and TRBJ2-1): SQTIHQWPATLVQPVGSPLSLECTVEGTSNPNLYWYRQAAGRGLQLLFYSVGIGQISSEVPQNLSASRPQDRQFILSSKKLLLSDSGFYLCAWSTQRGDHVGEQFFGPGTRLTVL.

This clonotype was detected ten times or more. The gene calls are TRBV6-5 and TRBJ2-1; D remains ambiguous. This CDR3 region has 17 residues. Trimming pared 0 bases from V and 0 bases from J, leaving 12 bases between. Germline lookup yields CDR1 MNHEY and CDR2 SVGAGI. The CDR3 reads CASSYSSALSSYNEQFF. CDR3 coding DNA: TGTGCCAGCAGTTACTCTTCAGCCTTAAGCTCCTACAATGAGCAGTTCTTC.

Many counts were recorded for this clonotype. J is TRBJ2-7 and V is TRBV20-1; the match to TRBD2 covers 12 bases. CDR1 and CDR2 from the germline V gene are DFQATT and SNEGSKA (reference sequence). The V segment lost 5 bases and the J segment 2 bases; nucleotides outside the gene matches: 4. The CDR3 contains 14 residues. CDR3 in amino acids: CSAEGLAGTYEQYF. The CDR3 region has the DNA TGCAGTGCTGAAGGACTAGCGGGAACCTACGAGCAGTACTTC.